These 24 T cell receptor beta chains were all obtained from the same sample, sequenced in a study of identifying expanded T cells in peripheral blood. Assay: immunoSEQ multiplex PCR; the TCRdb copy retains only in-frame clones and omits some. This sample has more than 85,000 clones, with roughly 90% found just once. The sample taken for sequencing was blood. The receptors here all came from a person aged 18 to 75 in good health.

The genes are TRBV7-2 and TRBJ2-1, with 11 nucleotides matching TRBD2. The CDR3 runs to 16 residues. V was pared by 5 bases and J by 4 bases, with 7 bases of the junction left unmatched. Germline CDR1 SGHTA, CDR2 FQGNSA. The CDR3 sequence: CASSITGTSGYNEQFF. The CDR3 coding sequence is TGTGCCAGCAGCATAACCGGGACTAGCGGATACAATGAGCAGTTCTTC.

The chain joins TRBV6-5 to TRBJ2-7; unclear D gene. The CDR3 totals 13 residues. V was shortened by 6 bases and J by 3 bases, with 12 bases between the two germline ends. CDR1 is MNHEY, CDR2 SVGAGI, per germline. The CDR3 loop is CASSQAAYYEQYF. CDR3 in DNA: TGTGCCAGCAGCCAGGCCGCCTACTACGAGCAGTACTTC.

The chain recombines TRBV7-9 with TRBJ1-2, with D possibly being TRBD1 (5 bases). Trimming took off 2 bases at V and 6 bases at J, with 10 bases between the two ends. The CDR3 loop spans 13 amino acids. CDR1 SEHNR and CDR2 FQNEAQ come from the germline V gene (reference sequence). DNA for the CDR3: TGTGCCAGCAGCTTAAACCAGGGCCATGGCTACACCTTC. Translation: CASSLNQGHGYTF.

This chain connects TRBV19 to TRBJ2-3; 8 nucleotides agree with TRBD1. Germline V CDR1 and CDR2: LNHDA, SQIVND (reference sequence). CDR3 size: 17 residues. The V and J ends lost 3 bases and 2 bases, in that order; junction bases with no gene match: 10. CDR3 in DNA: TGTGCCAGTAGTATTTTCTCCGGGACAGGATCCACAGATACGCAGTATTTT. This codes for CASSIFSGTGSTDTQYF. The full variable domain, its missing parts supplied by reference TRBV19 and TRBJ2-3, is DGGITQSPKYLFRKEGQNVTLSCEQNLNHDAMYWYRQDPGQGLRLIYYSQIVNDFQKGDIAEGYSVSREKKESFPLTVTSAQKNPTAFYLCASSIFSGTGSTDTQYFGPGTRLTVL.

This chain uses TRBV6-6 with TRBJ1-1, with 8 bases fitting TRBD1. Germline V gene lookup returns CDR1 MNHNY and CDR2 SVGAGI (reference sequence). The CDR3 sequence is 14 residues long. The J segment lost 11 bases and the V segment lost 2 bases, leaving 10 bases of the junction unmatched. The CDR3 sequence is CASSYGPFDRGAFF. The CDR3 bases are TGTGCCAGCAGTTACGGTCCATTTGACAGGGGTGCTTTCTTT.

The genes are TRBV28 and TRBJ1-5, with a tentative D call TRBD1 (5 bases). With 0 bases removed from V and 7 bases from J, the gap between germline ends came to 16 bases. This CDR3 has 16 residues. Germline-derived CDR1 and CDR2 are MDHEN and SYDVKM. DNA for the CDR3: TGTGCCAGCAGTTTATGGGGGGGTGCGCATATCCAGCCCCAGCATTTT. It is translated as CASSLWGGAHIQPQHF.

This chain connects TRBV21-1 to TRBJ2-5; the listed D gene, TRBD2, was not tested against the DNA. TRBV21-1 is a recognized pseudogene. This CDR3 is 15 amino acids long. The CDR3 sequence: CASSLRRLKEETQYF. In nucleotides, the CDR3 is TGTGCCAGCAGTCTGAGGCGATTGAAAGAAGAGACCCAGTACTTC.

This chain uses TRBV7-2 with TRBJ2-1; TRBD2 aligns across 9 bases. The germline V gene has CDR1 SGHTA and CDR2 FQGNSA. V shed 2 bases and J 4 bases; nucleotides not matched to a gene: 6. The CDR3 runs 16 residues. CDR3 DNA: TGTGCCAGCAGCTTAACGGGACTAGCCAAATACAATGAGCAGTTCTTC. It yields the protein CASSLTGLAKYNEQFF.

The chain combines TRBV2 with TRBJ2-7, with D unclear. The CDR3 runs to 14 residues. Per germline, CDR1 SNHLY and CDR2 FYNNEI. V was shortened by 7 bases and J by 0 bases, with 13 bases between the two germline ends. The CDR3 DNA follows: TGTGCCAGCAATTTCCTTGGCAGCTCCTACGAGCAGTACTTC. Translating it yields CASNFLGSSYEQYF.

The J gene is TRBJ1-3, the V gene TRBV19; TRBD1 is a possible D gene (5 bases). The CDR3 runs 17 residues. V was clipped by 6 bases and J by 1 base, with 19 bases between them. The germline V gene has CDR1 LNHDA and CDR2 SQIVND (reference sequence). CDR3 in DNA: TGTGCCAGTAGCCCCGCGCCAGGGACGGGGTCTGGAAACACCATATATTTT. Amino acids: CASSPAPGTGSGNTIYF.

This chain connects TRBV19 to TRBJ2-3; no definite D call. Germline CDR1 is LNHDA and CDR2 is SQIVND (reference sequence). V lost 1 base to trimming and J lost 1 base, with 6 bases between them. CDR3 length equals 14 residues. Written as DNA, the CDR3 is TGTGCCAGTAGTATAGTCGTGGGCACAGATACGCAGTATTTT. This gives the protein CASSIVVGTDTQYF.

The rearrangement uses TRBV29-1 and TRBJ2-2; TRBD2 aligns across 9 bases. V trimming: 7 bases; J trimming: 5 bases; junction bases outside the gene matches: 8. The germline V gene has CDR1 SQVTM and CDR2 ANQGSEA. There are 14 residues in the CDR3. In DNA, the CDR3 is TGCAGCGCCGCCGGGACTAGCAGGACCGGGGAGCTGTTTTTT. It is translated as CSAAGTSRTGELFF.

This chain joins TRBV29-1 and TRBJ1-3; D is undetermined. Trimming left V 8 bases short and J 4 bases short, with 15 bases between. Germline V gene sequence: CDR1 SQVTM, CDR2 ANQGSEA. The CDR3 contains 13 residues. The chain's CDR3 is CSTNPGLGNTIYF. The CDR3 DNA follows: TGCAGCACCAATCCCGGTCTGGGAAACACCATATATTTT.

J is TRBJ2-6 and V is TRBV5-1; TRBD2 aligns across 9 bases. CDR3 length equals 18 residues. The germline V gene has CDR1 SGHRS and CDR2 YFSETQ. V lost 0 bases and J lost 4; bases outside the gene matches: 8. The DNA of the CDR3 is TGCGCCAGCAGCTTGGTTCCGAGCGGGAGGTCGGGGGCCAACGTCCTGACTTTC. It yields the protein CASSLVPSGRSGANVLTF.

The chain combines TRBV7-7 with TRBJ2-2; D perhaps matches TRBD2 (5 bases). In germline, CDR1 is SSHAT, CDR2 FNYEAQ (reference sequence). The V end was cut by 5 bases, the J end by 0 bases, with 13 bases between. The CDR3 runs 16 residues. The CDR3 DNA follows: TGTGCCAGCAGCCTAGGTGGTAGCGCGAACACCGGGGAGCTGTTTTTT. Translated: CASSLGGSANTGELFF.

The rearrangement uses TRBV12-5 and TRBJ2-2; 8 bases map to TRBD1. The CDR3 is made up of 15 amino acids. Germline V gene data show CDR1 as LGHNT and CDR2 as FRNRAP. V shed 5 bases, J shed 7 bases, and the junction held 9 bases outside the gene matches. DNA of the CDR3: TGTGCTAGTGGTAGTTCAGGGGGCGGTGTCGGGGAGCTGTTTTTT. This codes for CASGSSGGGVGELFF.

There are many counts of this clone. The rearrangement links TRBV7-2 to TRBJ1-6; D is perhaps TRBD1 (6 bases). Trimming shortened V by 1 base and J by 8 bases, and 15 bases separated the two germline ends. This CDR3 is 16 amino acids long. CDR1 is SGHTA, CDR2 FQGNSA, per germline. The DNA of the CDR3 is TGTGCCAGCAGCTTAGGACAGGTTCGACTGGATTCACCCCTCCACTTT. It translates to CASSLGQVRLDSPLHF.

The chain carries TRBV6-1 and TRBJ1-2; no reliable D call. The CDR3 is 14 amino acids. Germline CDR1 MNHNS, CDR2 SASEGT. The ends were cut back, 7 bases at V and 3 bases at J, with 15 bases in the middle. The CDR3 loop reads CASTPSGDYYGYTF. CDR3 in DNA: TGTGCCAGCACCCCAAGTGGGGATTACTATGGCTACACCTTC.

The rearrangement joins TRBV4-1 to TRBJ2-3, with 10 positions matching TRBD2. Unmatched junction bases numbered 10, after V lost 2 bases and J lost 5 bases. This CDR3 has 17 residues. Germline CDR1 MGHRA, CDR2 YSYEKL. The CDR3 bases are TGCGCCAGCAGCCAAAGACCGCCTCTAGCGGGAGAAGATACGCAGTATTTT. Translated: CASSQRPPLAGEDTQYF.

V and J are TRBV11-2 and TRBJ2-1, with 9 bases lining up with TRBD2. Per germline, CDR1 SGHAT and CDR2 FQNNGV. This CDR3 region has 14 residues. V was clipped by 3 bases and J by 12 bases; unmatched bases: 9. CDR3 loop: CASSLSSGALLQFF. In nucleotides, the CDR3 is TGTGCCAGCAGCTTGTCTAGCGGGGCTCTTTTGCAGTTCTTC.

The CDR3 loop is CASSIYRGSNQPQHF. The CDR3 DNA is TGTGCCAGCAGTATATACAGGGGGAGCAATCAGCCCCAGCATTTT. J is TRBJ1-5 and V is TRBV27; the match to TRBD1 covers 8 bases. CDR1 and CDR2 (germline): MNHEY, SMNVEV (reference sequence). The CDR3 length is 15 residues. V was pared by 5 bases and J by 1 base, with 4 bases of the junction left unmatched.

The chain employs TRBV27 and TRBJ1-4; no firm D call. The CDR3 totals 14 residues. V shed 8 bases and J shed 0 bases, with 10 bases lying between them. Germline values: CDR1 MNHEY, CDR2 SMNVEV (reference sequence). The chain's CDR3 is CASGGFATNEKLFF. The CDR3 coding sequence is TGTGCCAGCGGAGGGTTTGCAACTAATGAAAAACTGTTTTTT.

A few counts support this clone. This sequence joins TRBV7-8 and TRBJ2-1; TRBD2 is a possible D gene (6 bases). Germline CDR1 reads SGHVS; CDR2 reads FQNEAQ. Trimming stripped 1 base from V and 4 bases from J, with 11 bases between. The CDR3 spans 15 residues. The CDR3 loop reads CASSLEVRGYNEQFF. The CDR3 DNA reads as TGTGCCAGCAGCTTAGAGGTGCGGGGATACAATGAGCAGTTCTTC.

The rearrangement joins TRBV6-5 to TRBJ2-5, with 10 bases aligning to TRBD2. The germline V gene encodes CDR1 MNHEY and CDR2 SVGAGI. V shed 6 bases, J shed 5 bases, and the junction held 3 bases outside the gene matches. The CDR3 runs 13 residues. The CDR3 spells CASRASGSETQYF. The CDR3 DNA follows: TGTGCCAGCAGGGCTAGCGGGAGTGAGACCCAGTACTTC.